The 18 T cell receptor beta chains presented below share a single source sample, sequenced in a study of type 1 regulatory T cells. Each CDR3 protein is one row after TCRdb ran MiXCR on the reads. The data contain about 97,000 distinct CDR3 sequences, less than 40% of them singletons. The sample comprised CD4+ T cells, either the whole sample or a sorted fraction (not recorded which). Receptors were obtained from a human donor in good health.

The chain is built from TRBV12-3 or TRBV12-4 and TRBJ2-5; 9 bases align to TRBD1. This CDR3 comprises 15 residues. Unmatched junction bases numbered 10, after V lost 6 bases and J lost 5 bases. The CDR3 region is CASSRLRTGDETQYF. The CDR3 region has the DNA TGTGCCAGCAGCCGCCTTAGGACAGGGGATGAGACCCAGTACTTC.

This clonotype has just a few counts. The chain carries TRBV7-2 and TRBJ2-1, with D possibly TRBD2 on 5 matching bases. Germline V lookup: CDR1 SGHTA, CDR2 FQGNSA. V lost 5 bases and J 7 bases, leaving 9 bases between the germline ends. The CDR3 loop spans 12 amino acids. The CDR3 sequence is CASSRDQNEQFF. The CDR3 DNA follows: TGTGCCAGCAGCCGGGATCAAAATGAGCAGTTCTTC.

V usage is TRBV7-8 and J usage is TRBJ2-2; 7 nucleotides match TRBD2. J was trimmed by 2 bases and V by 1 base; bases with no gene match: 1. The CDR3 has 15 amino acids. Looked up from germline, CDR1 is SGHVS and CDR2 is FQNEAQ. The CDR3 spells CASSLGAGNTGELFF. CDR3 DNA sequence: TGTGCCAGCAGCTTAGGAGCGGGAAACACCGGGGAGCTGTTTTTT.

The chain is built from TRBV9 and TRBJ2-3, with 8 nucleotides matching TRBD1. J gave up 2 bases and V 3 bases, and 5 bases lay outside the gene matches. The germline V gene encodes CDR1 SGDLS and CDR2 YYNGEE. The CDR3 spans 15 residues. The CDR3 DNA is TGTGCCAGCAGCGAGGGACAGGCCCACACAGATACGCAGTATTTT. Protein: CASSEGQAHTDTQYF.

The rearrangement uses TRBV4-3 and TRBJ1-1; D remains unclear. V was cut by 0 bases and J by 6 bases, with 8 bases left in between. The CDR3 has 13 residues. Germline V gene sequence: CDR1 LGHNA, CDR2 YSLEER. The CDR3 nucleotides read TGCGCCAGCAGCCAAGACGGGAGTTCTGAAGCTTTCTTT. Translated, it gives CASSQDGSSEAFF.

This chain connects TRBV25-1 to TRBJ2-2, with D tentatively TRBD1 (6 bases). Germline V CDR1 and CDR2: MGHDK, SYGVNS. V shed 3 bases and J shed 5 bases, with 16 bases lying between them. The CDR3 loop spans 16 amino acids. The chain's CDR3 is CASSELTGKTTGELFF. DNA for the CDR3: TGTGCCAGCAGTGAGCTTACAGGGAAAACAACCGGGGAGCTGTTTTTT.

This clonotype has only a few counts. The genes are TRBV12-3 or TRBV12-4 and TRBJ2-3; TRBD1 is a possible D gene (6 bases). The V and J ends lost 11 bases and 0 bases respectively, with 15 bases between them. There are 14 residues in the CDR3. In DNA, the CDR3 is TGTGCCGTTCGCAGGGACACCAGCACAGATACGCAGTATTTT. As protein: CAVRRDTSTDTQYF.

This clonotype was seen only a few times. The V gene is TRBV29-1, the J gene TRBJ2-4; tentatively, D is TRBD1 (5 bases). The CDR3 runs 13 residues. Germline V CDR1 and CDR2: SQVTM, ANQGSEA. V lost 3 bases and J lost 8, with 14 bases in between. The CDR3: CSVDISGQDIQYF. The CDR3 DNA reads as TGCAGCGTTGACATATCAGGGCAGGACATTCAGTACTTC.

This clonotype was found once. The rearrangement uses TRBV28 and TRBJ2-7; D is undetermined. In germline, CDR1 is MDHEN, CDR2 SYDVKM. V dropped 5 bases and J dropped 2 bases, with 13 bases sitting between them. The CDR3 is 14 residues long. CDR3 bases: TGTGCCAGCAGTCCAAATCTATATCCCTACGAGCAGTACTTC. Protein sequence: CASSPNLYPYEQYF. Complete variable domain (other parts from reference TRBV28 and TRBJ2-7): DVKVTQSSRYLVKRTGEKVFLECVQDMDHENMFWYRQDPGLGLRLIYFSYDVKMKEKGDIPEGYSVSREKKERFSLILESASTNQTSMYLCASSPNLYPYEQYFGPGTRLTVT.

J is TRBJ2-7 and V is TRBV6-5, with TRBD1 matching over 8 bases. CDR1 is MNHEY and CDR2 is SVGAGI in the germline V gene. The V segment lost 2 bases and the J segment 5 bases; nucleotides outside the gene matches: 8. The CDR3 has 15 residues. The CDR3 protein is CASSYQRTGPNEQYF. The CDR3 bases are TGTGCCAGCAGTTACCAACGGACAGGGCCAAACGAGCAGTACTTC.

The chain employs TRBV12-3 or TRBV12-4 and TRBJ2-3; 13 bases line up with TRBD2. The CDR3 is made up of 14 amino acids. Unmatched junction bases numbered 2, after V lost 6 bases and J lost 5 bases. Written as DNA, the CDR3 is TGTGCCAGCAGACGGACTAGCGGGAGAGATACGCAGTATTTT. Translating gives CASRRTSGRDTQYF.

The sample holds a few counts of this clonotype. The chain is built from TRBV10-3 and TRBJ2-5, with D possibly being TRBD1 (6 bases). The germline CDR1 and CDR2 sequences are ENHRY and SYGVKD. The CDR3 consists of 13 residues. Trimming took off 6 bases at V and 2 bases at J, with 10 bases between the two ends. The CDR3: CAISWDTQETQYF. CDR3 bases: TGTGCCATCAGCTGGGACACGCAAGAGACCCAGTACTTC.

The chain joins TRBV7-2 to TRBJ2-4, with TRBD2 identical over 7 bases. Germline V gene sequence: CDR1 SGHTA, CDR2 FQGNSA. This CDR3 is 16 amino acids long. V lost 0 bases, J lost 0 bases, and 2 bases stayed unmatched. CDR3 sequence (DNA): TGTGCCAGCAGCTTAGCGGCGGGGGTAGCCAAAAACATTCAGTACTTC. The encoded protein is CASSLAAGVAKNIQYF. The whole variable domain, remainder taken from reference TRBV7-2 and TRBJ2-4, is GAGVSQSPSNKVTEKGKDVELRCDPISGHTALYWYRQSLGQGLEFLIYFQGNSAPDKSGLPSDRFSAERTGGSVSTLTIQRTQQEDSAVYLCASSLAAGVAKNIQYFGAGTRLSVL.

This clonotype was observed a few times. J is TRBJ1-2 and V is TRBV5-1; D gene unclear. The V gene lost 2 bases and the J gene lost 3 bases, with 8 bases spanning the gap. CDR3 length: 13 amino acids. Germline values: CDR1 SGHRS, CDR2 YFSETQ. The CDR3 DNA is TGCGCCAGCAGCTTCCTGGCAGACTATGGCTACACCTTC. It yields the protein CASSFLADYGYTF. Using reference TRBV5-1 and TRBJ1-2 for the parts outside the CDR3, the full variable domain is KAGVTQTPRYLIKTRGQQVTLSCSPISGHRSVSWYQQTPGQGLQFLFEYFSETQRNKGNFPGRFSGRQFSNSRSEMNVSTLELGDSALYLCASSFLADYGYTFGSGTRLTVV.

The chain links TRBV29-1 to TRBJ2-1; tentative D call: TRBD2 (5 bases). The CDR3 covers 11 residues. Germline-derived CDR1 and CDR2 are SQVTM and ANQGSEA. V gave up 7 bases and J gave up 3 bases, with 7 bases separating them. For the CDR3, the DNA is TGCAGCGCGGACTTCTACAATGAGCAGTTCTTC. This codes for CSADFYNEQFF.

V usage is TRBV10-1 and J usage is TRBJ2-7; possible D gene TRBD1, 6 bases. Germline V CDR1 and CDR2: WNHNN, SYGVQD (reference sequence). The CDR3 loop spans 16 amino acids. V lost 5 bases to trimming and J lost 3 bases, with 20 bases between them. CDR3 coding DNA: TGCGCCAGCAGTTATGCCGCTGGTAAGGGGGACTACGAGCAGTACTTC. Protein sequence: CASSYAAGKGDYEQYF.

The V call is TRBV11-2, the J call TRBJ1-1, with TRBD1 as a possible D gene (5 bases). The CDR3 sequence is 14 residues long. Trimming removed 0 bases at V and 6 bases at J, with 11 bases between. From germline, CDR1 is SGHAT and CDR2 FQNNGV. This chain's CDR3 is CASSLDLKGPEAFF. The CDR3 DNA is TGTGCCAGCAGCTTAGATCTTAAGGGACCTGAAGCTTTCTTT.

This clonotype has just a few counts. This rearrangement joins TRBV3-1 to TRBJ2-5; D perhaps matches TRBD2 (6 bases). The V gene's germline CDR1 is LGHDT and CDR2 YNNKEL (reference sequence). The length of the CDR3 is 17 residues. Trimming cost V 0 bases and J 4 bases, with 18 bases left between them. CDR3 region: CASSQDLRTPAGETQYF. Here the CDR3 DNA reads TGTGCCAGCAGCCAAGATCTCAGGACTCCAGCGGGAGAGACCCAGTACTTC.